The TCR beta chain described here comes from a study of T-cell memory formation after mild COVID-19. With respect to this clonotype: Its antigen is not identified.

Via MiXCR, TCRdb re-called the 5' RACE reads, giving one row per CDR3 protein. Here the sample spans more than 250,000 distinct CDR3 sequences, about 16% being singletons. CDR3 size: 15 residues. CDR1 is LGHNA and CDR2 is YNFKEQ in the germline V gene. With V trimmed by 8 bases and J by 6 bases, 8 bases remained unmatched. Regarding the study as a whole: The study detected some responding clones in pre-infection memory, suggesting cross-reactive memory joined.

This sequence was found in a man younger than 35 who had mild COVID-19 (a few samples of this study predate the infection). Cell type and time point are not known. The chain joins TRBV4-2 to TRBJ2-3, with 13 nucleotides matching TRBD2. Specimen: PBMCs or a T cell subset sorted from them (not recorded which). CDR3: CASGKGLAGPDTQYF. The CDR3 DNA is TGTGCCAGCGGCAAGGGACTAGCGGGGCCGGATACGCAGTATTTT.